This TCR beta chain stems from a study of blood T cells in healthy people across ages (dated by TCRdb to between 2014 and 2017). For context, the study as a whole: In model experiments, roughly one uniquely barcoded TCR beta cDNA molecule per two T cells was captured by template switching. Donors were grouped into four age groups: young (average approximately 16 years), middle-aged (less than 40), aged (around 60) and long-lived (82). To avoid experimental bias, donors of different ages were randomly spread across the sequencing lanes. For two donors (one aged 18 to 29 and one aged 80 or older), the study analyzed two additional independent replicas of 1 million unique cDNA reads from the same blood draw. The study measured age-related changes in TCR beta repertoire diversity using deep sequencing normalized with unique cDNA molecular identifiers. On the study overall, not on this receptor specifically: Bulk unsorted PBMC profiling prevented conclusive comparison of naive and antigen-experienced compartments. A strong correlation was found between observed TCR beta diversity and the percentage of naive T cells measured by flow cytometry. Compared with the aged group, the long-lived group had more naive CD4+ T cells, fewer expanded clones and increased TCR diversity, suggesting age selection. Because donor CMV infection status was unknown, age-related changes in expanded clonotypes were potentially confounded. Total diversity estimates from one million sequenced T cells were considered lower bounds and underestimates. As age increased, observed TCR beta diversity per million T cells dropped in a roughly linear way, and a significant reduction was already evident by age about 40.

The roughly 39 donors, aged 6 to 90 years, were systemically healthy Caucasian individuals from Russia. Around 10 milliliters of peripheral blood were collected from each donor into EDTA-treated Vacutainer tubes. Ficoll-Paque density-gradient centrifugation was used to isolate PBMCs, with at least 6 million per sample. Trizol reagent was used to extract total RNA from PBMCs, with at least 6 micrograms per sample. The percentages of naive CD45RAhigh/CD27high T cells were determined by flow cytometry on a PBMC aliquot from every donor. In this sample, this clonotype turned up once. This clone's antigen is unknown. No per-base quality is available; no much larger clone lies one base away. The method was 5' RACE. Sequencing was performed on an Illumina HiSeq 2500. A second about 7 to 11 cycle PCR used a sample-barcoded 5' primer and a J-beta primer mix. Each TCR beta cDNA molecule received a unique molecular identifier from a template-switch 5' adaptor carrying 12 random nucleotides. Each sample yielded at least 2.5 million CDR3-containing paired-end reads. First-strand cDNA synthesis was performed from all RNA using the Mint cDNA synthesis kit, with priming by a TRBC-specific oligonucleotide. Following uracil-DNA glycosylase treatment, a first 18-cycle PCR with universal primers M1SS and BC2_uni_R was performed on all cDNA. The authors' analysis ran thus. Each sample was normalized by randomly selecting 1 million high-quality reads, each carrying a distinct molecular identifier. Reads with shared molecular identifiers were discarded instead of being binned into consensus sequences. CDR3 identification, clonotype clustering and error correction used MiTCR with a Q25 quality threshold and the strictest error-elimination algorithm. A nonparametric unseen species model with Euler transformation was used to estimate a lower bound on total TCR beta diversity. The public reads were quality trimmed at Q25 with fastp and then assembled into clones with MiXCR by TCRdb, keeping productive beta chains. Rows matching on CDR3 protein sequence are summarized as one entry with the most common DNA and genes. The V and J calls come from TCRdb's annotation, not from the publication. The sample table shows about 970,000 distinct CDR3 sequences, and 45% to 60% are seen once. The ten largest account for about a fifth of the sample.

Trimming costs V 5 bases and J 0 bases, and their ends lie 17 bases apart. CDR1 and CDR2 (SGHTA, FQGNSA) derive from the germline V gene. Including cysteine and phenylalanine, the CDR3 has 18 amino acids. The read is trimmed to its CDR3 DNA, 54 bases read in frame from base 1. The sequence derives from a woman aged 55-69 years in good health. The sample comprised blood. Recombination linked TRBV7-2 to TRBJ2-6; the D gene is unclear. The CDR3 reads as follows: CASSPADNPYSGANVLTF. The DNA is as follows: TGTGCCAGCAGCCCAGCAGACAATCCCTACTCTGGGGCCAACGTCCTGACTTTC.